In its sample, the clone carrying this T cell receptor (beta chain) was seen a few times. The antigen is not known. The sample belongs to a study of regulatory T cells in long-lasting Graves disease. Germline V gene data show CDR1 as DFQATT and CDR2 as SNEGSKA (reference sequence). Deletions cut 0 bases from V and 4 bases from J, with 10 bases between. CDR3 length: 14 amino acids. Time point specified: persistent/refractory GD, antithyroid drugs over 5 years with positive TRAb. Extracted PBMC RNA gave rise to the TCR library. Peripheral blood, at about 8.9 milliliters, went into EDTA tubes. Broader study findings: TRBV28, TRBJ1-2 and TRBJ2-5 emerged as the favored segments in persistent disease. With a small sample size, accuracy may have been reduced.

The authors built TCR beta libraries using iRepertoire HTBI primers and Arm-PCR of CDR3 regions. TCRdb re-derived calls from the multiplex PCR reads in MiXCR, one entry per CDR3 protein. The sample holds hundreds of thousands of distinct CDR3 sequences, 30% seen once. The receptor was derived from a female donor with Graves disease. The sequencing used peripheral blood mononuclear cells (PBMCs), collected when the disease was refractory, from a patient treated with antithyroid drugs. The chain has TRBV20-1 and TRBJ1-3, with a weak D call TRBD1 (5 bases). The CDR3 sequence: CSARDFRTGNTIYF. The DNA for the CDR3 is TGCAGTGCTAGAGATTTCAGGACAGGAAACACCATATATTTT.